The sequence of this T cell receptor beta chain was determined in a study of blood T cell repertoires in COVID-19. Concerning this clone: Other DNA sequences in the same sample also yield this CDR3.

V was pared by 9 bases and J by 4 bases, with 6 bases of the junction left unmatched. This CDR3 region has 14 residues. Germline V gene lookup returns CDR1 MNHEY and CDR2 SVGAGI. Libraries were prepared by immunoSEQ multiplex PCR; TCRdb keeps only in-frame clonotypes and omits some of them. The sample consists of approximately 190,000 clones, nearly 90% of them appearing once. The chain recombines TRBV6-5 with TRBJ2-5; 12 bases map to TRBD2. The TCR was taken from a man aged 55 to 69 with active or convalescent COVID-19. The sequenced material came from peripheral blood. The CDR3 is CASSSGGAGETQYF. In nucleotides, the CDR3 is TGTGCCAGTTCTAGCGGGGGGGCTGGAGAGACCCAGTACTTC.